What follows are 14 T cell receptor beta chains derived from one specimen sequenced in a study of PD-L1 blockade in urothelial cancer. Time point denoted: pretreatment peripheral blood. Profiled with immunoSEQ multiplex PCR; TCRdb holds only in-frame clones, not every one. The table records roughly 55,000 clones, 86% of them present only once. The specimen comprised PBMCs, sampled around atezolizumab (anti-PD-L1) treatment. The source of these receptors is a man aged 60-69 years with urothelial cancer.

This clone was recorded a few times. The V call is TRBV6-5, the J call TRBJ1-1; a weak D match, TRBD1 (5 bases). Germline CDR1 MNHEY, CDR2 SVGAGI. The CDR3 consists of 13 residues. Trimming left V 7 bases short and J 6 bases short, with 15 bases between. DNA of the CDR3: TGTGCCAGCAATAGGGGTAGGGGCGCTGAAGCTTTCTTT. It codes for CASNRGRGAEAFF.

This rearrangement joins TRBV30 to TRBJ1-1; no clear D. Germline V gene sequence: CDR1 GTSNPN, CDR2 SVGIG (reference sequence). V was shortened by 0 bases and J by 6 bases, with 11 bases between the two germline ends. The CDR3 runs 13 residues. The CDR3 protein is CAWSVRVEAEAFF. The CDR3 region has the DNA TGTGCCTGGAGTGTTCGGGTTGAGGCTGAAGCTTTCTTT. Complete variable domain (other parts from reference TRBV30 and TRBJ1-1): SQTIHQWPATLVQPVGSPLSLECTVEGTSNPNLYWYRQAAGRGLQLLFYSVGIGQISSEVPQNLSASRPQDRQFILSSKKLLLSDSGFYLCAWSVRVEAEAFFGQGTRLTVV.

This chain joins TRBV19 and TRBJ2-3; TRBD2 might be the D (5 bases). Germline loops: CDR1 LNHDA, CDR2 SQIVND (reference sequence). There are 13 residues in the CDR3. Between the trimmed V and J ends, which lost 6 bases and 2 bases, there was a span of 9 bases. CDR3 protein: CASSIGVTDTQYF. The CDR3 coding sequence is TGTGCCAGTAGCATCGGGGTCACAGATACGCAGTATTTT.

This rearrangement joins TRBV6-1 to TRBJ1-3, with D unclear. Germline V lookup: CDR1 MNHNS, CDR2 SASEGT. V dropped 2 bases and J dropped 0 bases, with 14 bases sitting between them. This CDR3 has 17 residues. As DNA, the CDR3 is TGTGCCAGCAGTGAATTGAGGCAGCGAAACTCTGGAAACACCATATATTTT. This sequence encodes CASSELRQRNSGNTIYF.

The CDR3 DNA reads as TGTGCCAGCAGCGTAGGGAAAACGGCGGGACTAGATGGGAAAAACATTCAGTACTTC. Translating it yields CASSVGKTAGLDGKNIQYF. The chain is built from TRBV9 and TRBJ2-4, with 8 bases matching TRBD2. The CDR3 loop spans 19 amino acids. Losses at the gene ends were 0 bases for V and 4 bases for J; bases not matched to a gene: 15. Germline CDR1 reads SGDLS; CDR2 reads YYNGEE.

V gene TRBV7-8 combines with J gene TRBJ1-4; D might be TRBD1 (6 bases). Germline values: CDR1 SGHVS, CDR2 FQNEAQ. Trimming pared 6 bases from V and 7 bases from J, leaving 15 bases between. CDR3 length: 14 residues. CDR3 region: CASRMGGPGEKLFF. CDR3 DNA sequence: TGTGCCAGCAGGATGGGGGGGCCAGGTGAAAAACTGTTTTTT.

This rearrangement joins TRBV19 to TRBJ2-1; TRBD1 aligns across 8 bases. The ends lost 1 base at V and 3 bases at J; junction bases unmatched: 11. Germline values: CDR1 LNHDA, CDR2 SQIVND (reference sequence). This CDR3 comprises 18 residues. CDR3: CASSIGGLGTGNYNEQFF. The CDR3, as DNA: TGTGCCAGTAGTATAGGGGGTCTCGGGACAGGAAACTACAATGAGCAGTTCTTC.

This clone was recorded only once. The chain uses TRBV15 and TRBJ1-2; D perhaps matches TRBD1 (6 bases). The CDR3 contains 13 residues. V was pared by 5 bases and J by 7 bases, with 14 bases between. Germline loops: CDR1 LNHNV, CDR2 YYDKDF (reference sequence). CDR3 in DNA: TGTGCCACCAGCGTTTACAGGGCCCGTGGCTACACCTTC. Its translation is CATSVYRARGYTF.

This chain uses TRBV7-8 with TRBJ2-3, with 9 nucleotides matching TRBD2. The CDR3 is made up of 16 amino acids. The germline gives CDR1 SGHVS, CDR2 FQNEAQ. The V and J ends lost 0 bases and 4 bases, in that order; junction bases with no gene match: 5. The CDR3 DNA reads as TGTGCCAGCAGCTTAGCTCGCGGGAGGGCCTCAGATACGCAGTATTTT. This sequence encodes CASSLARGRASDTQYF. Full variable domain (remainder filled in from reference TRBV7-8 and TRBJ2-3): GAGVSQSPRYKVAKRGQDVALRCDPISGHVSLFWYQQALGQGPEFLTYFQNEAQLDKSGLPSDRFFAERPEGSVSTLKIQRTQQEDSAVYLCASSLARGRASDTQYFGPGTRLTVL.

The rearrangement uses TRBV27 and TRBJ2-2; D might be TRBD1 (6 bases). The CDR3 spans 15 residues. The ends were cut back, 5 bases at V and 4 bases at J, with 14 bases in the middle. Germline V lookup: CDR1 MNHEY, CDR2 SMNVEV (reference sequence). This CDR3 reads CASSITTGGTGELFF. CDR3 coding DNA: TGTGCCAGCAGTATCACGACAGGTGGCACCGGGGAGCTGTTTTTT.

The gene calls are TRBV5-1 and TRBJ1-1; a possible D gene is TRBD1 (6 bases). The CDR3 sequence is 14 residues long. V was trimmed by 1 base and J by 10 bases, leaving 17 bases between them. Germline V gene lookup returns CDR1 SGHRS and CDR2 YFSETQ. The DNA for the CDR3 is TGCGCCAGCAGCTTGTCTGGGGGCCCCTTGGGAGCTTTCTTT. This codes for CASSLSGGPLGAFF.

The chain recombines TRBV19 with TRBJ2-2, with 11 bases aligning to TRBD2. Germline trimming cut 11 bases from V and 5 bases from J; bases unmatched to any gene: 10. The length of the CDR3 is 15 residues. Germline lookup yields CDR1 LNHDA and CDR2 SQIVND (reference sequence). CDR3 coding DNA: TGTGCCTCCCAAGCGCTAGCGGGAGGTACCGGGGAGCTGTTTTTT. Translated: CASQALAGGTGELFF.

The chain has TRBV5-4 and TRBJ2-1; TRBD2 aligns across 7 bases. In germline, CDR1 is SGHNT, CDR2 YYREEE (reference sequence). Unmatched junction bases numbered 10, after V lost 1 base and J lost 6 bases. The CDR3 is made up of 16 amino acids. The CDR3 spells CASSLFGGSRSNEQFF. For the CDR3, the DNA is TGTGCCAGCAGCTTGTTCGGCGGGAGTCGAAGCAATGAGCAGTTCTTC. Using reference TRBV5-4 and TRBJ2-1 for the parts outside the CDR3, the full variable domain is ETGVTQSPTHLIKTRGQQVTLRCSSQSGHNTVSWYQQALGQGPQFIFQYYREEENGRGNFPPRFSGLQFPNYSSELNVNALELDDSALYLCASSLFGGSRSNEQFFGPGTRLTVL.

This clone was seen once. The chain couples TRBV7-9 to TRBJ2-2; D is unresolved. Germline V gene data show CDR1 as SEHNR and CDR2 as FQNEAQ (reference sequence). There are 13 residues in the CDR3. V was clipped by 1 base and J by 6 bases, with 6 bases between them. The CDR3: CASSLVRAGELFF. The CDR3 DNA is TGTGCCAGCAGCTTAGTCCGGGCCGGGGAGCTGTTTTTT. The full variable domain, with the rest looked up from reference TRBV7-9 and TRBJ2-2, is DTGVSQNPRHKITKRGQNVTFRCDPISEHNRLYWYRQTLGQGPEFLTYFQNEAQLEKSRLLSDRFSAERPKGSFSTLEIQRTEQGDSAMYLCASSLVRAGELFFGEGSRLTVL.